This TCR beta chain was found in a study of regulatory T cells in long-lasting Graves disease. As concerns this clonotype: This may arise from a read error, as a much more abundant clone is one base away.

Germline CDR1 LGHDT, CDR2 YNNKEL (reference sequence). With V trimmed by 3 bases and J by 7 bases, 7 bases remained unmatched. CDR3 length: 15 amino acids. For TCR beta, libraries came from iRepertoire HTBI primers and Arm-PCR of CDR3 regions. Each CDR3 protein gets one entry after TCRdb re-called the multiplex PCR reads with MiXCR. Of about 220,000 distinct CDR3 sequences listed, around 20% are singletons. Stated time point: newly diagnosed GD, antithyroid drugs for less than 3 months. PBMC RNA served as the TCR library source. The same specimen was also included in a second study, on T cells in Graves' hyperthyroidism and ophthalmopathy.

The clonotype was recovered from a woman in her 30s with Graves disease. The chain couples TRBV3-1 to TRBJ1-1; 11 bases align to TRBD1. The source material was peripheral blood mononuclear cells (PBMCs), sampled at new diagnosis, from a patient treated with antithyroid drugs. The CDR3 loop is CASSQGRTGGNEAFF. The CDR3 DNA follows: TGTGCCAGCAGCCAGGGGCGGACAGGGGGCAATGAAGCTTTCTTT.